These T cell receptor beta chains were read from a single sample in a study of blood T cell repertoires in COVID-19. Sequencing was performed with immunoSEQ multiplex PCR; in TCRdb, only in-frame clones are kept and a portion is missing. The data show tens of thousands of clones, around 84% seen once. The material sequenced was peripheral blood. The receptors originated from a man aged 50 to 60 with active COVID-19. The CDR3 runs from the conserved cysteine through the conserved F or W. A D gene is named only where the DNA matches it firmly. Expanded clones get a size class; other rows say once, few or many, or leave the size out.

j_call: TRBJ2-3
v_call: TRBV6-2/TRBV6-3
d_call: NA
clone_size: NA
cdr3_nt: TGTGCCAGCAGTTACTACCAGACCCCGGGACACAGCACAGATACGCAGTATTTT
cdr3_aa: CASSYYQTPGHSTDTQYF

j_call: TRBJ1-2
v_call: TRBV3-1/TRBV3-2
d_call: TRBD1
clone_size: NA
cdr3_nt: TGTGCCAGCAGCCAGAAAGGGGGCGATTATGGCTACACCTTC
cdr3_aa: CASSQKGGDYGYTF

j_call: TRBJ2-7
v_call: TRBV6-7
d_call: NA
clone_size: NA
cdr3_nt: TGTGCCAGCAGTTACCCTCTATGGGAGCAGTACTTC
cdr3_aa: CASSYPLWEQYF

j_call: TRBJ2-5
v_call: TRBV28
d_call: NA
clone_size: NA
cdr3_nt: TGTGCCAGCAATCTGAGCCACCAAGAGACCCAGTACTTC
cdr3_aa: CASNLSHQETQYF

j_call: TRBJ2-3
v_call: TRBV6-5
d_call: NA
clone_size: NA
cdr3_nt: TGTGCCAGCACCCCGGGACTCGGCACAGATACGCAGTATTTT
cdr3_aa: CASTPGLGTDTQYF

j_call: TRBJ1-2
v_call: TRBV6-5
d_call: TRBD1
clone_size: NA
cdr3_nt: TGTGCCAGCAGCATGACAGGGGGCGCTAATGGCTACACCTTC
cdr3_aa: CASSMTGGANGYTF

j_call: TRBJ2-7
v_call: TRBV2
d_call: TRBD1
clone_size: few
cdr3_nt: TGTGCCAGCAGTGGGTCAGGGGGAGTGTCCTACGAGCAGTACTTC
cdr3_aa: CASSGSGGVSYEQYF

j_call: TRBJ2-4
v_call: TRBV21-1
d_call: NA
clone_size: NA
cdr3_nt: TGTGCCAGCAGCAAGAGGACACGACTAGCCAAAAACATTCAGTACTTC
cdr3_aa: CASSKRTRLAKNIQYF

j_call: TRBJ2-3
v_call: TRBV27
d_call: NA
clone_size: NA
cdr3_nt: TGTGCCAGCAGCTTTGCCGGGAGCACAGATACGCAGTATTTT
cdr3_aa: CASSFAGSTDTQYF

j_call: TRBJ2-1
v_call: TRBV6-1
d_call: TRBD1
clone_size: NA
cdr3_nt: TGTGCCAGCAGTGATTTGGGACAGGGGGCCTACAATGAGCAGTTCTTC
cdr3_aa: CASSDLGQGAYNEQFF

j_call: TRBJ2-5
v_call: TRBV3-1/TRBV3-2
d_call: NA
clone_size: NA
cdr3_nt: TGTGCCAGCAGCCAATTTCCTTCCGGGAGTCAGACCCAGTACTTC
cdr3_aa: CASSQFPSGSQTQYF

j_call: TRBJ2-1
v_call: TRBV5-8
d_call: TRBD1
clone_size: NA
cdr3_nt: TGTGCCAGCAGCCCCGGGACAGGGGAGGTCCTCAATGAGCAGTTCTTC
cdr3_aa: CASSPGTGEVLNEQFF

j_call: TRBJ1-5
v_call: TRBV5-5
d_call: TRBD1
clone_size: NA
cdr3_nt: TGTGCCAGCAGCTCCCTACAGGGGGACCAGCCCCAGCATTTT
cdr3_aa: CASSSLQGDQPQHF

j_call: TRBJ2-3
v_call: TRBV5-1
d_call: TRBD2
clone_size: NA
cdr3_nt: TGCGCCAGCAGCTTGCAGGTGGGGGGGAGCACAGATACGCAGTATTTT
cdr3_aa: CASSLQVGGSTDTQYF

j_call: TRBJ2-1
v_call: TRBV5-1
d_call: TRBD2
clone_size: NA
cdr3_nt: TGCGCCAGCAGCTTTTCACTAGCGGGGGGGTACGATGAGCAGTTCTTC
cdr3_aa: CASSFSLAGGYDEQFF

j_call: TRBJ2-5
v_call: TRBV6-5
d_call: NA
clone_size: NA
cdr3_nt: TGTGCCAGCAGTTACTTCTTAGCGGTCGGAGGAGAGACCCAGTACTTC
cdr3_aa: CASSYFLAVGGETQYF

j_call: TRBJ1-3
v_call: TRBV5-1
d_call: NA
clone_size: NA
cdr3_nt: TGCGCCAGCAGTCGTACAGGGGGAAACACCATATATTTT
cdr3_aa: CASSRTGGNTIYF

j_call: TRBJ2-7
v_call: TRBV19
d_call: TRBD2
clone_size: NA
cdr3_nt: TGTGCCAGTAGGTCGCTAGCGGAACCCAACTCCTACGAGCAGTACTTC
cdr3_aa: CASRSLAEPNSYEQYF

j_call: TRBJ2-2
v_call: TRBV6-5
d_call: NA
clone_size: once
cdr3_nt: TGTGCCAGCAACGACAGGAATCTATACGGGGAGCTGTTTTTT
cdr3_aa: CASNDRNLYGELFF

j_call: TRBJ2-5
v_call: TRBV10-3
d_call: TRBD2
clone_size: NA
cdr3_nt: TGTGCCACGGGACTAGCGGGGCGCCAAGAGACCCAGTACTTC
cdr3_aa: CATGLAGRQETQYF

j_call: TRBJ1-6
v_call: TRBV4-3
d_call: TRBD1
clone_size: once
cdr3_nt: TGCGCCAGCAGCCAGGCTTCCGGGACAGGGGTCTCACCCCTCCACTTT
cdr3_aa: CASSQASGTGVSPLHF

j_call: TRBJ1-5
v_call: TRBV3-1/TRBV3-2
d_call: NA
clone_size: NA
cdr3_nt: TGTGCCAGCAGCCGGGGACTTGGCAATCAGCCCCAGCATTTT
cdr3_aa: CASSRGLGNQPQHF

j_call: TRBJ2-7
v_call: TRBV2
d_call: NA
clone_size: NA
cdr3_nt: TGTGCCAGCAGTGAGGACAGAACCTACGAGCAGTACTTC
cdr3_aa: CASSEDRTYEQYF

j_call: TRBJ1-2
v_call: TRBV2
d_call: NA
clone_size: NA
cdr3_nt: TGTGCCAGCTGGAGAAGAGGGCAATCTTCAGCTAACTATGGCTACACCTTC
cdr3_aa: CASWRRGQSSANYGYTF

j_call: TRBJ1-2
v_call: TRBV5-8
d_call: TRBD1
clone_size: NA
cdr3_nt: TGTGCCAGCAGCTTGTTTACAGGGGCGGCCTATGGCTACACCTTC
cdr3_aa: CASSLFTGAAYGYTF

j_call: TRBJ2-5
v_call: TRBV27
d_call: TRBD2
clone_size: NA
cdr3_nt: TGTGCCAGCAGCCCGGGACTAGCGGGTGGCGGCTACCAAGAGACCCAGTACTTC
cdr3_aa: CASSPGLAGGGYQETQYF

j_call: TRBJ2-7
v_call: TRBV5-1
d_call: TRBD1
clone_size: NA
cdr3_nt: TGCGCCAGCAGCTCCCAAACAGGGGTATTCTACGAGCAGTACTTC
cdr3_aa: CASSSQTGVFYEQYF

j_call: TRBJ1-4
v_call: TRBV7-9
d_call: NA
clone_size: NA
cdr3_nt: TGTGCCAGCACCTACCAGGATGAAAAACTGTTTTTT
cdr3_aa: CASTYQDEKLFF

j_call: TRBJ1-1
v_call: TRBV5-1
d_call: TRBD1
clone_size: NA
cdr3_nt: TGCGCCAGCAGCGCTCGACAGGGACCGAACACTGAAGCTTTCTTT
cdr3_aa: CASSARQGPNTEAFF

j_call: TRBJ2-3
v_call: TRBV10-3
d_call: NA
clone_size: NA
cdr3_nt: TGTGCCATCAGTGAAATAGGGAGGGATACGCAGTATTTT
cdr3_aa: CAISEIGRDTQYF

j_call: TRBJ1-2
v_call: TRBV6-4
d_call: TRBD1
clone_size: few
cdr3_nt: TGTGCCAGCAGCCCGTGGCAGGGGGCCGGTTATGGCTACACCTTC
cdr3_aa: CASSPWQGAGYGYTF

j_call: TRBJ2-7
v_call: TRBV3-1/TRBV3-2
d_call: TRBD1
clone_size: NA
cdr3_nt: TGTGCCAGCAGCCAGATCGGGACAGGGCAATACGAGCAGTACTTC
cdr3_aa: CASSQIGTGQYEQYF

j_call: TRBJ1-2
v_call: TRBV5-5
d_call: TRBD1
clone_size: few
cdr3_nt: TGTGCCAGCAGCTTATACGACAGGGGGGATGGCTACACCTTC
cdr3_aa: CASSLYDRGDGYTF

j_call: TRBJ1-3
v_call: TRBV7-6
d_call: TRBD1
clone_size: NA
cdr3_nt: TGTGCCAGCAGCTTGAACAGGGGATCTGGAAACACCATATATTTT
cdr3_aa: CASSLNRGSGNTIYF

j_call: TRBJ2-1
v_call: TRBV6-5
d_call: TRBD2
clone_size: NA
cdr3_nt: TGTGCCAGCAGCCCGCTGGGGGGGGGATACAATGAGCAGTTCTTC
cdr3_aa: CASSPLGGGYNEQFF

j_call: TRBJ1-1
v_call: TRBV18
d_call: NA
clone_size: once
cdr3_nt: TGTGCCAGCTCACCGGCGGGAAACACTGAAGCTTTCTTT
cdr3_aa: CASSPAGNTEAFF

j_call: TRBJ2-7
v_call: TRBV4-1
d_call: TRBD1
clone_size: few
cdr3_nt: TGCGCCAGCAGCCAAGATGACAGGGGTCAATCCTACGAGCAGTACTTC
cdr3_aa: CASSQDDRGQSYEQYF